This T cell receptor (beta chain) comes out of a study of regulatory T cells in long-lasting Graves disease. Study-wide background: The study counted Graves' disease as persistent given over 5 years of antithyroid drugs and positive TSH receptor antibodies. Regarding the study as a whole: Among persistent patients, a larger number of public clonotypes were shared (around 2,700) than among newly diagnosed patients (approximately 970). Possibly, too few samples lowered accuracy.

Time point denoted: persistent/refractory GD, antithyroid drugs over 5 years with positive TRAb. Researchers made the TCR library from RNA that was extracted from PBMCs. American Thyroid Association guidelines served as the basis for diagnosing Graves' disease. This clonotype was detected a few times. Its antigen remains unidentified. Germline trimming cut 1 base from V and 5 bases from J; bases unmatched to any gene: 7. Germline V gene data show CDR1 as SGHRS and CDR2 as YFSETQ. CDR3 size: 17 residues. With iRepertoire HTBI primers and Arm-PCR of CDR3 regions, TCR beta libraries were built. TCRdb reprocessed the multiplex PCR reads via MiXCR and lists one record per CDR3 protein. Among roughly 500,000 distinct CDR3 sequences listed, around 20% were seen once.

The TCR was taken from a female donor with Graves disease. Sequenced here: peripheral blood mononuclear cells (PBMCs), sampled when the disease was refractory, from a patient treated with antithyroid drugs. This chain uses TRBV5-1 with TRBJ2-2, with 11 positions matching TRBD2. The DNA of the CDR3 is TGCGCCAGCAGCTTGATACTAGCGGGAGCTCTGACCGGGGAGCTGTTTTTT. Protein: CASSLILAGALTGELFF. Full variable domain (remainder filled in from reference TRBV5-1 and TRBJ2-2): KAGVTQTPRYLIKTRGQQVTLSCSPISGHRSVSWYQQTPGQGLQFLFEYFSETQRNKGNFPGRFSGRQFSNSRSEMNVSTLELGDSALYLCASSLILAGALTGELFFGEGSRLTVL.